This TCR beta chain came from a study of graft-versus-host responses after intestinal transplantation. Study background: Among the recipients, transplants were multivisceral, liver-intestinal, or isolated intestinal. All recipients got anti-thymocyte globulin induction, then tacrolimus and steroids for 2 to 3 years.

Broader study findings: Early after transplant, HvG clones declined as circulating GvH clones peaked.

CDR3 size: 15 residues. The ends lost 2 bases at V and 2 bases at J; junction bases unmatched: 3. Germline V lookup: CDR1 MDHEN, CDR2 SYDVKM. TCRdb keeps only in-frame clones here, not all; method: immunoSEQ multiplex PCR. The data show approximately 3,500 clones, about 75% seen once. As to time point: postoperative day 105 after intestinal transplantation (dayNNNN = postoperative day). The authors processed graft tissue to release intraepithelial and lamina propria lymphocytes. This clone was picked up one time. The antigen is unknown. The V gene is TRBV28, the J gene TRBJ2-1; TRBD2 matches at 7 bases. This specimen consisted of ileum tissue, obtained 105 days after intestinal transplantation. The receptor was derived from a human patient who received an intestinal transplant, so some T cells may come from the graft donor. The CDR3 sequence is CASSLAGVTYNEQFF. The DNA for the CDR3 is TGTGCCAGCAGTTTAGCGGGAGTCACCTACAATGAGCAGTTCTTC.